These 30 T cell receptor beta chains share one sample of origin, sequenced in a study of cytomegalovirus exposure and HLA in healthy donors. PCR amplification relied on 60 Vbeta primers (plus 13 Jbeta primers). Only in-frame clones appear in the TCRdb table, and some are missing; sequencing was by immunoSEQ multiplex PCR. Among roughly 68,000 clones listed, about 66% were seen once. Sequencing was carried out using PBMCs. The receptors originated from a man aged 35-49 years in good health and CMV-seropositive.

The chain carries TRBV11-2 and TRBJ1-1; tentative D call: TRBD1 (5 bases). V lost 3 bases, J lost 5 bases, and 10 bases lay in between. Germline CDR1 and CDR2: SGHAT and FQNNGV. The length of the CDR3 is 13 residues. Written as DNA, the CDR3 is TGTGCCAGCAGCTTGGGGCTCAGGACTGAAGCTTTCTTT. This gives the protein CASSLGLRTEAFF.

V and J are TRBV5-5 and TRBJ1-6, with 7 bases identical to TRBD1. CDR3 size: 16 residues. V was clipped by 7 bases and J by 10 bases; unmatched bases: 17. Germline loops: CDR1 SGHKS, CDR2 YYEKEE (reference sequence). CDR3 coding DNA: TGTGCCAGCGAGGACGGGGACAGCTCCGATAGATCACCCCTCCACTTT. Translated: CASEDGDSSDRSPLHF.

The chain has TRBV28 and TRBJ1-6; TRBD1 aligns across 8 bases. The CDR3 extends over 14 amino acids. Germline V lookup: CDR1 MDHEN, CDR2 SYDVKM. Losses at the gene ends were 5 bases for V and 8 bases for J; bases not matched to a gene: 5. Here the CDR3 reads CASSLPTGDSPLHF. The CDR3 DNA follows: TGTGCCAGCAGTCTACCGACAGGGGATTCACCCCTCCACTTT.

Ten or more counts support this clone. The chain carries TRBV6-6 and TRBJ1-1; unclear D gene. Trimming shortened V by 8 bases and J by 1 base, and 17 bases separated the two germline ends. CDR3 length equals 15 residues. The germline CDR1 and CDR2 sequences are MNHNY and SVGAGI (reference sequence). The CDR3 DNA reads TGTGCCAGCTTTCAATACGGGAGGAAGAACACTGAAGCTTTCTTT. Translated: CASFQYGRKNTEAFF.

The chain links TRBV6-1 to TRBJ2-2; 8 bases align to TRBD2. The CDR3 spans 14 residues. Unmatched junction bases numbered 6, after V lost 7 bases and J lost 5 bases. Germline lookup yields CDR1 MNHNS and CDR2 SASEGT. Here the CDR3 DNA reads TGTGCCAGCATAGCGGGGTTAAAGACCGGGGAGCTGTTTTTT. It is translated as CASIAGLKTGELFF.

This clone has only a few counts. The chain recombines TRBV6-5 with TRBJ2-1, with D possibly being TRBD2 (5 bases). With 5 bases removed from V and 9 bases from J, the gap between germline ends came to 11 bases. This CDR3 has 12 amino acids. CDR1 is MNHEY and CDR2 is SVGAGI in the germline V gene. The CDR3 coding sequence is TGTGCCAGCAGTAAGGAAGAGGGTGAGCAGTTCTTC. Amino acids: CASSKEEGEQFF.

The CDR3 spells CASSLGLSGTSTDTQYF. The CDR3 region has the DNA TGTGCCAGCAGTTTAGGCCTCTCCGGGACTAGCACAGATACGCAGTATTTT. The chain uses TRBV28 and TRBJ2-3; possibly TRBD2 for D (6 bases). Trimming took off 2 bases at V and 0 bases at J, with 15 bases between the two ends. The CDR3 has 17 amino acids. The germline V gene encodes CDR1 MDHEN and CDR2 SYDVKM. The full variable domain, rest sourced from reference TRBV28 and TRBJ2-3, is DVKVTQSSRYLVKRTGEKVFLECVQDMDHENMFWYRQDPGLGLRLIYFSYDVKMKEKGDIPEGYSVSREKKERFSLILESASTNQTSMYLCASSLGLSGTSTDTQYFGPGTRLTVL.

V and J are TRBV11-3 and TRBJ1-4; D is ambiguous. The CDR3 has 15 residues. Germline CDR1 and CDR2: SGHNT and YENEEA. V was clipped by 5 bases and J by 5 bases, with 15 bases between them. CDR3 DNA: TGTGCCAGCAGCCAAGGAGCGTCTGGCAATGAAAAACTGTTTTTT. It yields the protein CASSQGASGNEKLFF.

This sequence joins TRBV7-2 and TRBJ1-3, with D hard to call. The ends were cut back, 3 bases at V and 0 bases at J, with 9 bases in the middle. The CDR3 contains 15 residues. Germline V CDR1 and CDR2: SGHTA, FQGNSA. Here the CDR3 reads CASSLSRSSGNTIYF. The DNA for the CDR3 is TGTGCCAGCAGCTTGAGCCGAAGCTCTGGAAACACCATATATTTT.

The chain is built from TRBV5-4 and TRBJ1-1; 7 bases line up with TRBD1. The CDR3 runs to 14 residues. CDR1 is SGHNT and CDR2 is YYREEE in the germline V gene (reference sequence). Trimming cost V 4 bases and J 4 bases; bases outside gene matches: 7. The CDR3 is CASSPPDRSTEAFF. CDR3 in DNA: TGTGCCAGCAGCCCCCCGGACAGGTCCACTGAAGCTTTCTTT.

This chain uses TRBV4-1 with TRBJ2-5, with D perhaps matching TRBD1 (5 bases). The CDR3 length is 15 residues. The ends were cut back, 1 base at V and 4 bases at J, with 13 bases in the middle. The germline V gene has CDR1 MGHRA and CDR2 YSYEKL. Here the CDR3 DNA reads TGCGCCAGCAGCCAAGTTACGCAGGGCGGAGAGACCCAGTACTTC. Amino acids: CASSQVTQGGETQYF.

The chain combines TRBV7-9 with TRBJ1-3, with TRBD1 matching 11 bases. This CDR3 is built from 18 residues. V lost 1 base, J lost 5 bases, and 10 bases stayed unmatched. Looked up from germline, CDR1 is SEHNR and CDR2 is FQNEAQ (reference sequence). CDR3 protein: CASSLDLTGTGGRNTIYF. CDR3 coding DNA: TGTGCCAGCAGCTTAGACCTTACCGGGACAGGGGGACGAAACACCATATATTTT.

V usage is TRBV11-3 and J usage is TRBJ1-1; maybe TRBD1 (6 bases). Trimming shortened V by 1 base and J by 6 bases, and 12 bases separated the two germline ends. CDR1 SGHNT and CDR2 YENEEA come from the germline V gene. This CDR3 spans 14 amino acids. The CDR3, as DNA: TGTGCCAGCAGCTTAGGGCAGGGGTGGGCTGAAGCTTTCTTT. It encodes CASSLGQGWAEAFF.

This sequence joins TRBV30 and TRBJ2-7; 7 nucleotides agree with TRBD1. This CDR3 is built from 15 residues. Germline V lookup: CDR1 GTSNPN, CDR2 SVGIG (reference sequence). Trimming took 2 bases from V and 5 from J; bases not matched to a gene: 12. CDR3 nucleotides: TGTGCCTGGAGTCACACCGGGACAGCGGACCACGAGCAGTACTTC. Translation gives CAWSHTGTADHEQYF.

This clone was counted once. The chain recombines TRBV5-1 with TRBJ1-1; 9 nucleotides match TRBD1. CDR3 size: 15 residues. Germline V gene lookup returns CDR1 SGHRS and CDR2 YFSETQ. V lost 4 bases and J lost 3; bases outside the gene matches: 7. CDR3 sequence (DNA): TGCGCCAGCAGCGCCCAACAGGGGGCCTACACTGAAGCTTTCTTT. It encodes CASSAQQGAYTEAFF.

Concerning this clone: A junction boundary mismatches the germline segment, possibly from a read error. V and J are TRBV5-1 and TRBJ1-1, with TRBD1 as a possible D gene (6 bases). Germline V gene data show CDR1 as SGHRS and CDR2 as YFSETQ. The CDR3 is made up of 14 amino acids. CDR3 region: CASSLAQGVTEAFF. As DNA, the CDR3 is TGCGCCAGCAGTTTGGCACAGGGTGTCACTGAAGCTTTCTTT.

The genes are TRBV11-1 and TRBJ2-7, with TRBD1 matching over 11 bases. The germline V gene encodes CDR1 SGHAT and CDR2 FQDESV (reference sequence). The length of the CDR3 is 13 residues. V shed 6 bases, J shed 6 bases, and the junction held 4 bases outside the gene matches. CDR3 in DNA: TGTGCCAGCAGAGGACAGGGGGCCTTCGAGCAGTACTTC. Its protein product is CASRGQGAFEQYF. Complete variable domain (other parts from reference TRBV11-1 and TRBJ2-7): EAEVAQSPRYKITEKSQAVAFWCDPISGHATLYWYRQILGQGPELLVQFQDESVVDDSQLPKDRFSAERLKGVDSTLKIQPAELGDSAMYLCASRGQGAFEQYFGPGTRLTVT.

On this clone itself: A read error may account for a junction end that differs from germline. The rearrangement uses TRBV6-1 and TRBJ2-2; 8 bases are a match to TRBD1. Germline lookup yields CDR1 MNHNS and CDR2 SASEGT. This CDR3 is 17 amino acids long. The CDR3 DNA reads as TGTGCCAGCAGCGAAGGTCGGAACAGGGGGTTTCCCGGGGAGCTGTTTTTT. Translated, it gives CASSEGRNRGFPGELFF.

The rearrangement uses TRBV30 and TRBJ1-5; possible D gene TRBD1, 5 bases. The CDR3 has 12 residues. CDR1 is GTSNPN and CDR2 is SVGIG in the germline V gene (reference sequence). V shed 2 bases and J shed 5 bases, with 7 bases lying between them. The CDR3 DNA follows: TGTGCCTGGAGTAGGGGTTATCAGCCCCAGCATTTT. It encodes CAWSRGYQPQHF.

J is TRBJ2-7 and V is TRBV18; weak D call: TRBD2 (5 bases). The V end was cut by 5 bases, the J end by 6 bases, with 14 bases between. The germline gives CDR1 KGHSH, CDR2 LQKENI. The CDR3 runs 13 residues. This CDR3 reads CASSSRSEGEQYF. CDR3 sequence (DNA): TGTGCCAGCTCATCCCGCTCTGAGGGCGAGCAGTACTTC.

This chain connects TRBV6-1 to TRBJ1-2, with no clear D. This CDR3 is built from 14 residues. Looked up from germline, CDR1 is MNHNS and CDR2 is SASEGT. The germline V and J ends were trimmed by 1 base and 5 bases, with 11 bases remaining between them. The CDR3 bases are TGTGCCAGCAGTGAAGGAAAGAGGATTTATGGCTACACCTTC. It codes for CASSEGKRIYGYTF.

The chain carries TRBV5-4 and TRBJ1-2; D is unclear. There are 15 residues in the CDR3. Trimming shortened V by 0 bases and J by 6 bases, and 15 bases separated the two germline ends. Germline V gene sequence: CDR1 SGHNT, CDR2 YYREEE (reference sequence). CDR3 amino acids: CASSLDGPRRNGYTF. Written as DNA, the CDR3 is TGTGCCAGCAGCTTGGATGGGCCCCGTAGAAATGGCTACACCTTC.

This clone turned up a few times. The chain combines TRBV7-9 with TRBJ1-1; 7 bases map to TRBD1. V trimming: 6 bases; J trimming: 0 bases; junction bases outside the gene matches: 13. This CDR3 comprises 17 residues. CDR1 is SEHNR and CDR2 is FQNEAQ in the germline V gene (reference sequence). The CDR3 reads CASSSTGDWGLNTEAFF. The CDR3 nucleotides read TGTGCCAGCAGTTCTACAGGGGACTGGGGCCTGAACACTGAAGCTTTCTTT.

The chain links TRBV11-1 to TRBJ2-2, with a tentative D call TRBD1 (6 bases). Germline values: CDR1 SGHAT, CDR2 FQDESV (reference sequence). The length of the CDR3 is 14 residues. Trimming removed 5 bases from V and 1 base from J, with 8 bases in between. The CDR3 DNA is TGTGCCAGCAGCCCACAGGGGAACACCGGGGAGCTGTTTTTT. This codes for CASSPQGNTGELFF.

The chain joins TRBV6-5 to TRBJ2-3, with TRBD2 identical over 7 bases. The germline CDR1 and CDR2 sequences are MNHEY and SVGAGI. The CDR3 spans 15 residues. Trimming removed 2 bases from V and 0 bases from J; junction bases left unmatched: 2. Here the CDR3 DNA reads TGTGCCAGCAGTTACCTCGGGGGGAGCACAGATACGCAGTATTTT. Its protein is CASSYLGGSTDTQYF.

This clone was counted between two and nine times. This rearrangement joins TRBV29-1 to TRBJ2-3; 7 bases align to TRBD1. The J segment lost 2 bases and the V segment lost 1 base, leaving 6 bases of the junction unmatched. The CDR3 covers 15 residues. Germline V gives CDR1 SQVTM, CDR2 ANQGSEA. The DNA of the CDR3 is TGCAGCGTTGAAGTTACAGGGGTGGTCACAGATACGCAGTATTTT. Its translation is CSVEVTGVVTDTQYF.

The chain links TRBV7-2 to TRBJ2-1; 8 bases agree with TRBD1. The CDR3 has 13 amino acids. In germline, CDR1 is SGHTA, CDR2 FQGNSA. V trimming: 5 bases; J trimming: 7 bases; junction bases outside the gene matches: 4. DNA for the CDR3: TGTGCCAGCAGCGCAACAGGGGGAAATGAGCAGTTCTTC. Encoded protein: CASSATGGNEQFF. Using reference TRBV7-2 and TRBJ2-1 for the parts outside the CDR3, the full variable domain is GAGVSQSPSNKVTEKGKDVELRCDPISGHTALYWYRQSLGQGLEFLIYFQGNSAPDKSGLPSDRFSAERTGGSVSTLTIQRTQQEDSAVYLCASSATGGNEQFFGPGTRLTVL.

With regard to this clone: A read error may produce the germline difference seen at one junction end. The chain employs TRBV6-5 and TRBJ2-5; 7 bases agree with TRBD2. The CDR3 sequence is 14 residues long. Germline loops: CDR1 MNHEY, CDR2 SVGAGI. The DNA of the CDR3 is TGTGCCAGCAGTGACTCTAGCGGACAAGAGACCCAGTACTTC. Translation gives CASSDSSGQETQYF.

This clone came up a few times. The chain links TRBV14 to TRBJ2-3, with no clear D. Trimming took off 1 base at V and 6 bases at J, with 8 bases between the two ends. Per the germline V gene, CDR1 is SGHDN and CDR2 is FVKESK. The CDR3 consists of 13 residues. The CDR3 nucleotides are TGTGCCAGCAGCCAAGGGAGTTGGGATACGCAGTATTTT. Encoded protein: CASSQGSWDTQYF.

This chain links TRBV4-1 with TRBJ2-5; TRBD1 aligns across 7 bases. CDR3 size: 16 residues. The germline CDR1 and CDR2 sequences are MGHRA and YSYEKL. The trim removed 5 bases at V and 5 bases at J, leaving 14 bases unmatched. The CDR3 sequence is CASSAPGTEARETQYF. As DNA, the CDR3 is TGCGCCAGCAGCGCCCCCGGGACAGAAGCAAGGGAGACCCAGTACTTC.